A single sample gave rise to the 18 T cell receptor beta chains below, sequenced in a study of blood T cell repertoires in COVID-19. TCRdb's table, derived via immunoSEQ multiplex PCR, lists solely in-frame clones and lacks some. The sample has about 420,000 clones; over 85% are singletons. The sequencing input was peripheral blood. The receptors shown here come from a man between 18 and 29 years old with COVID-19, enrolled during active disease.

The chain couples TRBV18 to TRBJ2-2, with D maybe TRBD1 (5 bases). The ends were cut back, 2 bases at V and 1 base at J, with 8 bases in the middle. CDR1 and CDR2 from the germline V gene are KGHSH and LQKENI. CDR3 length: 15 residues. This chain's CDR3 is CASSPDRKNTGELFF. The CDR3 coding sequence is TGTGCCAGCTCACCAGACAGAAAGAACACCGGGGAGCTGTTTTTT.

This clone came up once. In DNA form, the CDR3 reads TGTGCCAGCAGCCTTCCCGGTTTCGGCACTGAAGCTTTCTTT. Translated, it gives CASSLPGFGTEAFF. The chain recombines TRBV3-1 (or the pseudogene TRBV3-2) with TRBJ1-1; no clear D gene. Germline V gene data show CDR1 as LGHDT and CDR2 as YNNKEL (reference sequence). CDR3 length equals 14 residues. V lost 4 bases, J lost 4 bases, and 13 bases lay in between.

The rearrangement links TRBV5-1 to TRBJ1-5; D possibly corresponds to TRBD1 (5 bases). This CDR3 is built from 14 residues. The V end was cut by 0 bases, the J end by 7 bases, with 11 bases between. CDR1 SGHRS and CDR2 YFSETQ come from the germline V gene. The CDR3 reads CASSLDGGGQPQHF. The CDR3 DNA sequence: TGCGCCAGCAGCTTGGACGGGGGAGGCCAGCCCCAGCATTTT.

The gene calls are TRBV19 and TRBJ1-2, with D perhaps TRBD1 (5 bases). Germline-derived CDR1 and CDR2 are LNHDA and SQIVND (reference sequence). Trimming took off 7 bases at V and 5 bases at J, with 29 bases between the two ends. CDR3 length: 18 amino acids. CDR3 coding DNA: TGTGCCAGTACAGGGACTGCAGGGCTGGTGTCCCCGCGGTATGGCTACACCTTC. It translates to CASTGTAGLVSPRYGYTF.

The gene calls are TRBV18 and TRBJ2-3; 7 bases map to TRBD1. CDR3 length equals 17 residues. Germline CDR1 KGHSH, CDR2 LQKENI. Trimming cost V 2 bases and J 7 bases; bases outside gene matches: 15. The CDR3 is CASSPTGTESNGNTQYF. Written as DNA, the CDR3 is TGTGCCAGCTCACCAACCGGGACAGAATCCAATGGGAATACGCAGTATTTT.

The CDR3 spells CATRGRGRWGEKLFF. CDR3 DNA sequence: TGTGCCACCAGGGGCAGGGGGCGCTGGGGTGAAAAACTGTTTTTT. This chain uses TRBV21-1 with TRBJ1-4; TRBD1 reflects the table's D call only, with no check against the DNA. TRBV21-1 is tagged as a pseudogene. CDR3 length: 15 amino acids.

The chain links TRBV19 to TRBJ2-7; TRBD2 matches 13 bases. Germline V lookup: CDR1 LNHDA, CDR2 SQIVND (reference sequence). The V gene end was trimmed by 10 bases and the J gene end by 2 bases; junction bases not matched to a gene: 14. The CDR3 loop spans 17 amino acids. The CDR3 here is CATAKAGLAGRTYEQYF. The CDR3 nucleotides read TGTGCCACCGCTAAAGCGGGACTAGCGGGGAGAACCTACGAGCAGTACTTC.

The sample holds a few counts of this clone. The J gene is TRBJ2-2, the V gene TRBV28, with 8 nucleotides matching TRBD2. V trimming: 5 bases; J trimming: 2 bases; junction bases outside the gene matches: 13. Germline V gives CDR1 MDHEN, CDR2 SYDVKM. CDR3 length equals 18 residues. The CDR3 region has the DNA TGTGCCAGCAGTAATCCCGGGATAGCGGGGCCCAACACCGGGGAGCTGTTTTTT. Protein sequence: CASSNPGIAGPNTGELFF.

The chain links TRBV7-9 to TRBJ2-3, with D perhaps TRBD2 (5 bases). The CDR3 totals 16 residues. V lost 4 bases and J 8 bases, leaving 22 bases between the germline ends. Looked up from germline, CDR1 is SEHNR and CDR2 is FQNEAQ (reference sequence). The CDR3 region is CASSSAVGALFRTQYF. In DNA, the CDR3 is TGTGCCAGCAGCTCTGCCGTGGGAGCCCTATTTCGTACGCAGTATTTT.

The chain carries TRBV24-1 and TRBJ2-2; TRBD1 might be the D (6 bases). V was cut by 4 bases and J by 0 bases, with 11 bases left in between. CDR1 is KGHDR, CDR2 SFDVKD, per germline. The length of the CDR3 is 16 residues. The CDR3, as DNA: TGTGCCACCAGTGACCCAGGGGCAACGAACACCGGGGAGCTGTTTTTT. It is translated as CATSDPGATNTGELFF.

This chain uses TRBV19 with TRBJ2-1; the match to TRBD2 covers 12 bases. The CDR3 runs 15 residues. In germline, CDR1 is LNHDA, CDR2 SQIVND (reference sequence). V was pared by 10 bases and J by 5 bases, with 9 bases of the junction left unmatched. The CDR3 loop reads CATKGLAGGHNEQFF. The CDR3 DNA reads TGTGCCACCAAAGGGCTAGCGGGGGGGCACAATGAGCAGTTCTTC. Variable domain in full (rest from reference TRBV19 and TRBJ2-1): DGGITQSPKYLFRKEGQNVTLSCEQNLNHDAMYWYRQDPGQGLRLIYYSQIVNDFQKGDIAEGYSVSREKKESFPLTVTSAQKNPTAFYLCATKGLAGGHNEQFFGPGTRLTVL.

This chain uses TRBV19 with TRBJ2-7; 8 bases align to TRBD1. CDR3 length: 12 amino acids. Germline V lookup: CDR1 LNHDA, CDR2 SQIVND (reference sequence). Losses at the gene ends were 6 bases for V and 6 bases for J; bases not matched to a gene: 4. The CDR3 protein is CASSQGATEQYF. In DNA, the CDR3 is TGTGCCAGTAGCCAGGGGGCGACCGAGCAGTACTTC.

V and J are TRBV27 and TRBJ2-2; D gene unclear. V lost 4 bases to trimming and J lost 0 bases, with 21 bases between them. The CDR3 is 19 amino acids. The germline V gene encodes CDR1 MNHEY and CDR2 SMNVEV (reference sequence). The DNA of the CDR3 is TGTGCCAGCAGTTATAAGGCCATCGAGGTAATAACGAACACCGGGGAGCTGTTTTTT. It yields the protein CASSYKAIEVITNTGELFF.

DNA for the CDR3: TGTGCCAGCAGCTCCGGGGGATATAGCAATCAGCCCCAGCATTTT. Translated: CASSSGGYSNQPQHF. The chain uses TRBV7-2 and TRBJ1-5, with D possibly matching TRBD1 (5 bases). Germline lookup yields CDR1 SGHTA and CDR2 FQGNSA. V gave up 4 bases and J gave up 0 bases, with 10 bases separating them. The CDR3 is 15 residues long.

This clone was counted once. The genes are TRBV27 and TRBJ1-6, with 8 bases identical to TRBD1. CDR1 and CDR2 from the germline V gene are MNHEY and SMNVEV (reference sequence). The J segment lost 0 bases and the V segment lost 3 bases, leaving 4 bases of the junction unmatched. The CDR3 runs 17 residues. The DNA for the CDR3 is TGTGCCAGCAGTTTCGTGCAGGGGGCCTCCTATAATTCACCCCTCCACTTT. Translating it yields CASSFVQGASYNSPLHF.

The V and J genes are TRBV4-2 and TRBJ2-1; 7 nucleotides line up with TRBD2. CDR3 length: 16 amino acids. CDR1 is LGHNA and CDR2 is YNFKEQ in the germline V gene. V was pared by 0 bases and J by 4 bases, with 6 bases of the junction left unmatched. The CDR3 DNA follows: TGTGCCAGCAGCCAAGAGGAGAGCGGGACTTACAATGAGCAGTTCTTC. Encoded protein: CASSQEESGTYNEQFF.

This clone has a handful of counts. The CDR3 spells CASSEVQMNTEAFF. The CDR3 DNA is TGTGCCAGCAGTGAAGTTCAGATGAACACTGAAGCTTTCTTT. The chain links TRBV6-1 to TRBJ1-1; D not resolved. Germline V gene lookup returns CDR1 MNHNS and CDR2 SASEGT. Between the trimmed V and J ends, which lost 1 base and 0 bases, there was a span of 6 bases. This CDR3 spans 14 amino acids.

This sequence joins TRBV7-9 and TRBJ1-1, with D tentatively TRBD1 (6 bases). This CDR3 comprises 16 residues. Trimming cost V 2 bases and J 0 bases, with 13 bases left between them. CDR1 SEHNR and CDR2 FQNEAQ come from the germline V gene (reference sequence). The chain's CDR3 is CASSLRAQGLNTEAFF. The CDR3 coding sequence is TGTGCCAGCAGCTTAAGGGCCCAGGGGTTGAACACTGAAGCTTTCTTT.